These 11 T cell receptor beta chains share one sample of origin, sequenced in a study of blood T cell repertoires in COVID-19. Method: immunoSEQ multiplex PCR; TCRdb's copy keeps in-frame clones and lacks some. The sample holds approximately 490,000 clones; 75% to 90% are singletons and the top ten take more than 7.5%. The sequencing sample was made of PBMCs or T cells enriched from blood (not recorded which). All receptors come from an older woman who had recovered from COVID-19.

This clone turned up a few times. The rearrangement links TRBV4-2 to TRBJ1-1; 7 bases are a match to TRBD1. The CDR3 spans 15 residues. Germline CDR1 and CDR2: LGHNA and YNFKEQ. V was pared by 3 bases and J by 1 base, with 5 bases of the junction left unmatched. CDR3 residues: CASSQEGTENTEAFF. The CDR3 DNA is TGTGCCAGCAGCCAGGAGGGGACAGAGAACACTGAAGCTTTCTTT.

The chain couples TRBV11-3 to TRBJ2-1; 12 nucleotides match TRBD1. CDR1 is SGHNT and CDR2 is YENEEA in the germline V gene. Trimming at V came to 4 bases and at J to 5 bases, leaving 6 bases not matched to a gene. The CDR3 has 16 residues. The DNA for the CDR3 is TGTGCCAGCAGCTCCCGGGACAGGGGGCTCAACAATGAGCAGTTCTTC. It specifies CASSSRDRGLNNEQFF.

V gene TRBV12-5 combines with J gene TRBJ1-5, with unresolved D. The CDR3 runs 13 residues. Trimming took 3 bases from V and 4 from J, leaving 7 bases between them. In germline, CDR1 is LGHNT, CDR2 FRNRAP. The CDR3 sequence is CASGFGGNQPQHF. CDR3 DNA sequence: TGTGCTAGTGGTTTTGGAGGAAATCAGCCCCAGCATTTT.

The CDR3, as DNA: TGTGCCAGCAGTTTCCAGGGGCGGGAGACCCAGTACTTC. Its protein is CASSFQGRETQYF. The chain links TRBV28 to TRBJ2-5; a weak D match, TRBD1 (6 bases). Deletions cut 3 bases from V and 5 bases from J, with 10 bases between. The CDR3 loop spans 13 amino acids. CDR1 and CDR2 from the germline V gene are MDHEN and SYDVKM.

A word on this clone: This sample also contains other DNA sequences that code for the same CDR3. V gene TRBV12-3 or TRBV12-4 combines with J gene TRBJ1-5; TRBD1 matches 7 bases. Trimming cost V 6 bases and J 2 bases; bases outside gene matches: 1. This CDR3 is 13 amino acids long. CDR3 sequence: CASRTGGNQPQHF. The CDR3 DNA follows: TGTGCCAGCAGAACAGGGGGCAATCAGCCCCAGCATTTT.

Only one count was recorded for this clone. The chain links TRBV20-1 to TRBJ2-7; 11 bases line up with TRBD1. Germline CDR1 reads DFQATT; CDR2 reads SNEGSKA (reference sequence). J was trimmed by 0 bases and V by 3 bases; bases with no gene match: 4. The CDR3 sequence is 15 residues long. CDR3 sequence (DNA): TGCAGTGCTAGTATCGGGACAGGGGGCTCCTACGAGCAGTACTTC. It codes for CSASIGTGGSYEQYF.

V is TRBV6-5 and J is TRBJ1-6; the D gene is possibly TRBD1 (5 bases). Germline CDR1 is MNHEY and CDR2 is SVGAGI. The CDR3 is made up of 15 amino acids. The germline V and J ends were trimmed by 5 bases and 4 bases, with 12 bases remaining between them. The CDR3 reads CASSLLGRYNSPLHF. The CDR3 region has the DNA TGTGCCAGCAGTCTACTGGGGCGTTATAATTCACCCCTCCACTTT.

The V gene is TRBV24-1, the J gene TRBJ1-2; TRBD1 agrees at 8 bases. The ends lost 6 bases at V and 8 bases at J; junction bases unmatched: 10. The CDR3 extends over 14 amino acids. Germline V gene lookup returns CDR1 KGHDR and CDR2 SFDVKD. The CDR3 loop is CATSLPGQERGYTF. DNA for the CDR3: TGTGCCACCAGTCTACCGGGACAGGAGAGGGGCTACACCTTC.

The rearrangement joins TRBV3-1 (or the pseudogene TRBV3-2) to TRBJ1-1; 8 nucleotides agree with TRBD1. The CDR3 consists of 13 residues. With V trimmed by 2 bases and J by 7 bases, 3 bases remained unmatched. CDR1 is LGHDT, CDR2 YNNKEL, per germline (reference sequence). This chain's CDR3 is CASSQLTGGEAFF. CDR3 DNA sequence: TGTGCCAGCAGCCAACTTACAGGGGGTGAAGCTTTCTTT.

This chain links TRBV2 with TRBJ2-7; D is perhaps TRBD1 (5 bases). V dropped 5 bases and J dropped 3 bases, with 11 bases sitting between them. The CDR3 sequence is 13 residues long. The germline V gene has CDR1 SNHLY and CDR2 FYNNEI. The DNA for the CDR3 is TGTGCCAGCAGTCTGGGTCAGGGCTACGAGCAGTACTTC. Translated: CASSLGQGYEQYF.

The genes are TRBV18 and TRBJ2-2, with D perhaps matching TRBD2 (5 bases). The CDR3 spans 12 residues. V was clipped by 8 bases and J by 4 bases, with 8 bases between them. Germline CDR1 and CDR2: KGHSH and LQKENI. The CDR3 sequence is CASRSVTGELFF. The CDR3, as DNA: TGTGCCAGCCGTAGCGTCACCGGGGAGCTGTTTTTT.